This T cell receptor beta chain was recorded in a study of shared clonotypes between healthy human individuals. Background on the study: CD4 naive and memory got three plates each, CD8 naive two, CD8 memory one.

Partitioning of CD4+ cells yielded a CD45RA+ naive subset and a CD45RA-negative memory subset. Using approximately 200 ng DNA, some 30,000 T cell genomes, the sorted-subset replicate PCRs were run. In the original workflow: ImmunoSEQ gave junction-only sequences without quality scores, so filtering differed. TCRdb keeps only in-frame clones here, not all; method: immunoSEQ multiplex PCR. D and trimming were read from the DNA, whereas the V and J calls and clone size are those reported in that table. In the table there are about 2.4 million clones, approximately 93% of which are singletons. V was clipped by 8 bases and J by 3 bases, with 20 bases between them. CDR3 length: 16 amino acids. From germline, CDR1 is ENHRY and CDR2 SYGVKD.

The V and J genes are TRBV10-3 and TRBJ1-5; TRBD1 might be the D (5 bases). This TCR was sampled from a man aged 18 to 30 in good health. Some clones in this sample may be carry-over from other donors' samples. Sample: naive CD4+ T cells from PBMCs. Documented subset: CD45RA+ positively selected. CDR3 in DNA: TGTGCCATCGCTGCAGGGTACTCTCGGGACAATCAGCCCCAGCATTTT. Its translation is CAIAAGYSRDNQPQHF.